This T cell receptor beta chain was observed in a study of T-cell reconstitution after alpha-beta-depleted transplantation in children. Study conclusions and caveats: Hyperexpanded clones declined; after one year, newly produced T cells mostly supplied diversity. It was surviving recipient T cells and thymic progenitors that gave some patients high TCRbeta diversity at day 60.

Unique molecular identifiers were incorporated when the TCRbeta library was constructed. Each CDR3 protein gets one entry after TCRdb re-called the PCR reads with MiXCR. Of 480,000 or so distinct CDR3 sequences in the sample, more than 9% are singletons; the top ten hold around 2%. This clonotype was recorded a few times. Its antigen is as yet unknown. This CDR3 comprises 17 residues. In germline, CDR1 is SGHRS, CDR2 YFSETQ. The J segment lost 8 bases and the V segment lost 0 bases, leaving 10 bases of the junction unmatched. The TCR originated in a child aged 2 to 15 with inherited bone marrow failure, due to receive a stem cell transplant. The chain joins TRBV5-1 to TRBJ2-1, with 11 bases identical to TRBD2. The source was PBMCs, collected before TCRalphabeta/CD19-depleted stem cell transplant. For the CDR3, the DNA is TGCGCCAGCAGCTTGGTGGGACTAGCGGCGATCAAGGATGAGCAGTTCTTC. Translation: CASSLVGLAAIKDEQFF.